The clone carrying this T cell receptor beta chain was recorded only once. Antigen specificity is unknown. This specimen comes from a study of cytomegalovirus exposure and HLA in healthy donors. The CDR3 length is 16 residues. Trimming took 4 bases from V and 3 from J; bases not matched to a gene: 5. Per germline, CDR1 SGHKS and CDR2 YYEKEE (reference sequence). The protocol was immunoSEQ multiplex PCR, while the TCRdb copy is restricted to in-frame clones and leaves out a portion. The data contain 150,000 to 200,000 clones, approximately 88% of them singletons. Study-wide points: Subsequent analysis found a tendency for first-cohort TCR clusters to co-occur within the roughly 130 validation repertoires. The investigators catalogued 150 to 200 TCR beta chains as cytomegalovirus-associated.

The source of this sequence is a man aged 30 to 45 in good health and CMV-seropositive. The V and J genes are TRBV5-5 and TRBJ2-1; TRBD2 matches at 12 bases. Material: PBMCs. In DNA form, the CDR3 reads TGTGCCAGCAGCCCGTGGACTAGCGGGGACTACAATGAGCAGTTCTTC. This codes for CASSPWTSGDYNEQFF.